What follows is one TCR beta chain and its context. What it binds is not known. From the germline J gene comes the end of the CDR3, since the read stops 3 residues before it. Recipients received nonmyeloablative bone marrow transplants from related graft donors, with transient mixed chimerism. Assay used: immunoSEQ multiplex PCR; TCRdb lists only in-frame clones, some missing. The table lists 25,000 or so clones, with about 4% in the top ten. This entry comes from a study of Tregs in tolerant kidney transplant recipients. Broader study findings: The small number of patients limits these findings pending further validation. Biological reproducibility was not directly addressed in this study. Nucleotide sequences could not be compared across some patients' samples due to primer changes.

From germline, CDR1 is MRHNA and CDR2 SNTAGT. V trimming: 4 bases; J trimming: 5 bases; junction bases outside the gene matches: 3. The CDR3 loop spans 13 amino acids. This receptor was obtained from a human patient who received a combined kidney and bone marrow transplant. Some of these T cells may belong to the graft donor. Here the sequenced sample was CD4+ T cells from blood (PBMCs), taken 6 months after the transplant. The chain combines TRBV6-4 with TRBJ1-2; 8 nucleotides align to TRBD1. Incomplete CDR3 DNA: TGTGCCAGCAGTGCGACAGGGGCTTATGGC. The encoded protein is CASSATGAYG. The CDR3 as a whole reads CASSATGAYGYTF.